Presented here are 32 T cell receptor beta chains from one specimen sequenced in a study of blood T cell repertoires in COVID-19 (dated by TCRdb to about 2020). The library was obtained by the immunoSEQ multiplex PCR assay. The table was pulled from immuneACCESS by TCRdb, which kept in-frame rearrangements only. Such tables lose some clones; where checked, under half of the loss comes from unresolved V genes, and the rest has no known cause. Here the sample has some 250,000 clones; approximately 81% occur a single time. Roughly 3.1% of the sample lies in the top ten. Sequences were obtained from peripheral blood. Receptor source: a woman younger than 35 with acute or convalescent COVID-19.

The chain employs TRBV29-1 and TRBJ2-7; possible D gene TRBD1, 6 bases. This CDR3 contains 11 residues. V was trimmed by 4 bases and J by 3 bases, leaving 7 bases between them. Germline V gene sequence: CDR1 SQVTM, CDR2 ANQGSEA. CDR3 coding DNA: TGCAGCGTTGTGGACAGCTACGAGCAGTACTTC. Translating gives CSVVDSYEQYF.

This chain links TRBV4-1 with TRBJ2-3, with 12 bases that match TRBD2. Germline-derived CDR1 and CDR2 are MGHRA and YSYEKL. V gave up 3 bases and J gave up 1 base; unmatched junction bases: 5. CDR3 length: 17 residues. CDR3: CASSQGGLAGRTDTQYF. Written as DNA, the CDR3 is TGCGCCAGCAGCCAGGGGGGACTAGCGGGCCGCACAGATACGCAGTATTTT.

J is TRBJ1-6 and V is TRBV10-3; D is perhaps TRBD1 (5 bases). The CDR3 extends over 12 amino acids. Trimming shortened V by 10 bases and J by 10 bases, and 14 bases separated the two germline ends. Germline assignment: CDR1 ENHRY and CDR2 SYGVKD. CDR3 sequence reads: CANSPGGSPLHF. CDR3 nucleotides: TGTGCCAACTCGCCGGGGGGATCACCCCTCCACTTT.

The rearrangement uses TRBV10-3 and TRBJ1-6; the D gene is possibly TRBD1 (6 bases). The CDR3 is 15 residues long. From germline, CDR1 is ENHRY and CDR2 SYGVKD. V was shortened by 3 bases and J by 9 bases, with 15 bases between the two germline ends. CDR3 protein: CAISDPPDRPSPLHF. In DNA, the CDR3 is TGTGCCATCAGTGACCCCCCGGACAGACCTTCACCCCTCCACTTT.

For this clone: A read error may explain this, as a much larger clone is one base away. The chain uses TRBV28 and TRBJ1-5, with D possibly matching TRBD1 (5 bases). The CDR3 has 14 residues. V was pared by 3 bases and J by 3 bases, with 9 bases between. The V gene's germline CDR1 is MDHEN and CDR2 SYDVKM. The CDR3 coding sequence is TGTGCCAGCAGTTTTGGGGGGAACAATCAGCCCCAGCATTTT. Its protein is CASSFGGNNQPQHF.

The chain links TRBV4-3 to TRBJ1-1; unclear D gene. The CDR3 is 14 residues long. The V gene's germline CDR1 is LGHNA and CDR2 YSLEER. Trimming stripped 0 bases from V and 4 bases from J, with 9 bases between. The DNA of the CDR3 is TGCGCCAGCAGCCAAGAAGTGAGGCCCACTGAAGCTTTCTTT. This sequence encodes CASSQEVRPTEAFF.

The chain carries TRBV6-6 and TRBJ1-3; no reliable D call. Germline V gene lookup returns CDR1 MNHNY and CDR2 SVGAGI (reference sequence). V gave up 4 bases and J gave up 1 base, with 8 bases separating them. The CDR3 is made up of 14 amino acids. The CDR3 DNA follows: TGTGCCAGCAGTTTAACAAAATCTGGAAACACCATATATTTT. This codes for CASSLTKSGNTIYF.

J is TRBJ2-1 and V is TRBV28; TRBD2 aligns across 9 bases. The CDR3 runs 16 residues. The germline V gene has CDR1 MDHEN and CDR2 SYDVKM. After removal of 1 base from V and 4 bases from J, the junction contained 5 bases not matched to a gene. This CDR3 reads CASSLLLAGGYNEQFF. In DNA, the CDR3 is TGTGCCAGCAGTTTATTGTTGGCGGGAGGGTACAATGAGCAGTTCTTC. Variable domain in full (rest from reference TRBV28 and TRBJ2-1): DVKVTQSSRYLVKRTGEKVFLECVQDMDHENMFWYRQDPGLGLRLIYFSYDVKMKEKGDIPEGYSVSREKKERFSLILESASTNQTSMYLCASSLLLAGGYNEQFFGPGTRLTVL.

This clone has more than one count but fewer than ten. The CDR3 sequence is CASSMGSSSYNSPLHF. CDR3 sequence (DNA): TGTGCCAGTAGTATGGGGAGTAGCTCCTATAATTCACCCCTCCACTTT. The V call is TRBV19, the J call TRBJ1-6; D not resolved. V lost 3 bases and J 0 bases, leaving 9 bases between the germline ends. Germline V lookup: CDR1 LNHDA, CDR2 SQIVND (reference sequence). CDR3 length equals 16 residues. The full variable domain, completed using reference TRBV19 and TRBJ1-6, is DGGITQSPKYLFRKEGQNVTLSCEQNLNHDAMYWYRQDPGQGLRLIYYSQIVNDFQKGDIAEGYSVSREKKESFPLTVTSAQKNPTAFYLCASSMGSSSYNSPLHFGNGTRLTVT.

Here the CDR3 reads CASSLVGTGISSGNTIYF. As DNA, the CDR3 is TGCGCCAGCAGCTTGGTTGGGACAGGGATCTCTTCTGGAAACACCATATATTTT. The chain joins TRBV5-1 to TRBJ1-3, with 9 bases lining up with TRBD1. Germline CDR1 and CDR2: SGHRS and YFSETQ. Unmatched junction bases numbered 8, after V lost 0 bases and J lost 1 base. This CDR3 is 18 amino acids long.

In this sample, this clone turned up a few times. Here the CDR3 reads CASKTEYNSPLHF. The CDR3 nucleotides are TGTGCCAGTAAGACAGAGTATAATTCACCCCTCCACTTT. This chain links TRBV19 with TRBJ1-6; tentative D call: TRBD1 (5 bases). CDR1 is LNHDA and CDR2 is SQIVND in the germline V gene (reference sequence). The length of the CDR3 is 13 residues. Trimming took 7 bases from V and 4 from J, leaving 8 bases between them.

The genes are TRBV19 and TRBJ2-3; 11 bases match TRBD2. The CDR3 has 16 residues. CDR1 is LNHDA, CDR2 SQIVND, per germline (reference sequence). V lost 10 bases, J lost 1 base, and 10 bases stayed unmatched. CDR3 DNA sequence: TGTGCCACCCGACCGGGACTAGCGGAACGCACAGATACGCAGTATTTT. Translated, it gives CATRPGLAERTDTQYF.

The gene calls are TRBV6-5 and TRBJ1-5, with D possibly being TRBD1 (5 bases). The CDR3 is made up of 14 amino acids. The germline V and J ends were trimmed by 5 bases and 3 bases, with 11 bases remaining between them. From germline, CDR1 is MNHEY and CDR2 SVGAGI. The CDR3, as DNA: TGTGCCAGCAGTCGAGACAGAATCAATCAGCCCCAGCATTTT. As protein: CASSRDRINQPQHF.

This chain connects TRBV6-5 to TRBJ1-5; D call uncertain. This CDR3 has 13 amino acids. Between the trimmed V and J ends, which lost 8 bases and 4 bases, there was a span of 12 bases. Germline lookup yields CDR1 MNHEY and CDR2 SVGAGI. DNA for the CDR3: TGTGCCAGCGCCCGGGATGTTAATCAGCCCCAGCATTTT. Translated: CASARDVNQPQHF.

The V gene is TRBV6-2 or TRBV6-3, the J gene TRBJ1-5, with D hard to call. V dropped 0 bases and J dropped 2 bases, with 14 bases sitting between them. Germline CDR1 is MNHEY and CDR2 is SVGEGT. CDR3 length: 17 residues. The DNA for the CDR3 is TGTGCCAGCAGTTACTCGATGAGGGTGCGGGGCAATCAGCCCCAGCATTTT. Its protein is CASSYSMRVRGNQPQHF.

The chain has TRBV7-9 and TRBJ1-5, with TRBD1 matching 7 bases. The germline gives CDR1 SEHNR, CDR2 FQNEAQ (reference sequence). CDR3 length: 15 residues. V lost 5 bases to trimming and J lost 6 bases; unmatched junction nucleotides: 10. The DNA of the CDR3 is TGTGCCAGCAGCCGATTACAGGGGTCGGGTCAGCCCCAGCATTTT. It specifies CASSRLQGSGQPQHF.

The chain has TRBV7-2 and TRBJ2-1; D is perhaps TRBD1 (6 bases). V lost 5 bases, J lost 4 bases, and 15 bases lay in between. Germline V gene sequence: CDR1 SGHTA, CDR2 FQGNSA. This CDR3 is built from 15 residues. In DNA form, the CDR3 reads TGTGCCAGCAGCCCTAGTGGAACAGGGTACAATGAGCAGTTCTTC. Residues: CASSPSGTGYNEQFF.

J is TRBJ1-6 and V is TRBV6-5, with D possibly being TRBD1 (5 bases). From germline, CDR1 is MNHEY and CDR2 SVGAGI. The V end lost 2 bases, the J end lost 6 bases, and 8 bases lay between the germline ends. The CDR3 totals 14 residues. CDR3 residues: CASSYDSPNSPLHF. CDR3 DNA: TGTGCCAGCAGTTACGACAGTCCTAATTCACCCCTCCACTTT.

The chain employs TRBV6-5 and TRBJ2-1, with unresolved D. The CDR3 loop spans 14 amino acids. CDR1 is MNHEY, CDR2 SVGAGI, per germline. V lost 1 base to trimming and J lost 6 bases, with 10 bases between them. CDR3 sequence: CASSYLSDTNEQFF. CDR3 coding DNA: TGTGCCAGCAGTTACTTGTCAGACACCAATGAGCAGTTCTTC.

The chain uses TRBV11-2 and TRBJ2-7; 14 bases map to TRBD2. This CDR3 has 15 residues. V lost 3 bases to trimming and J lost 3 bases; unmatched junction nucleotides: 1. Germline CDR1 and CDR2: SGHAT and FQNNGV. As DNA, the CDR3 is TGTGCCAGCAGCTTCGGGACTAGCGGGAGCTACGAGCAGTACTTC. Translating gives CASSFGTSGSYEQYF.

The chain recombines TRBV6-5 with TRBJ2-1; 9 bases align to TRBD2. Germline trimming cut 1 base from V and 7 bases from J; bases unmatched to any gene: 5. Germline V CDR1 and CDR2: MNHEY, SVGAGI. CDR3 length equals 15 residues. Here the CDR3 reads CASSYLSSGINEQFF. The CDR3 nucleotides read TGTGCCAGCAGTTACTTATCTAGCGGGATAAATGAGCAGTTCTTC.

The chain joins TRBV24-1 to TRBJ2-1, with 10 bases matching TRBD2. The CDR3 consists of 17 residues. CDR1 and CDR2 from the germline V gene are KGHDR and SFDVKD. J was trimmed by 7 bases and V by 2 bases; bases with no gene match: 10. The CDR3 is CATSDYPSGSGTNEQFF. The CDR3 DNA reads as TGTGCCACCAGTGATTATCCTAGCGGGAGTGGTACAAATGAGCAGTTCTTC.

This clone has only one observation. This chain connects TRBV18 to TRBJ2-3; 10 bases fit TRBD2. There are 14 residues in the CDR3. V shed 3 bases, J shed 6 bases, and the junction held 3 bases outside the gene matches. Germline values: CDR1 KGHSH, CDR2 LQKENI. The CDR3 DNA follows: TGTGCCAGCTCACCTGCTAGCGGGAGTGATACGCAGTATTTT. Translating it yields CASSPASGSDTQYF. Filled out from reference TRBV18 and TRBJ2-3, the complete variable domain reads NAGVMQNPRHLVRRRGQEARLRCSPMKGHSHVYWYRQLPEEGLKFMVYLQKENIIDESGMPKERFSAEFPKEGPSILRIQQVVRGDSAAYFCASSPASGSDTQYFGPGTRLTVL.

The rearrangement uses TRBV28 and TRBJ2-2; D ambiguous. Germline loops: CDR1 MDHEN, CDR2 SYDVKM. V lost 5 bases, J lost 1 base, and 8 bases lay in between. CDR3 length: 14 amino acids. The CDR3 is CASSLTRNTGELFF. CDR3 nucleotide sequence: TGTGCCAGCAGTCTCACACGGAACACCGGGGAGCTGTTTTTT.

V is TRBV2 and J is TRBJ1-4; D call uncertain. Trimming removed 6 bases from V and 0 bases from J, with 17 bases in between. Germline CDR1 and CDR2: SNHLY and FYNNEI. The CDR3 loop spans 17 amino acids. CDR3 protein: CASRGSRVRPTNEKLFF. CDR3 DNA: TGTGCCAGCAGGGGGAGTAGGGTTCGGCCAACTAATGAAAAACTGTTTTTT.

This chain uses TRBV7-9 with TRBJ1-2; D is ambiguous. V lost 4 bases and J 2 bases, leaving 14 bases between the germline ends. The germline V gene has CDR1 SEHNR and CDR2 FQNEAQ (reference sequence). The CDR3 loop spans 15 amino acids. The CDR3 bases are TGTGCCAGCAGCTCCGGGAAGAAAGGGAACTATGGCTACACCTTC. This gives the protein CASSSGKKGNYGYTF. Drawing the rest from reference TRBV7-9 and TRBJ1-2, the complete variable domain is DTGVSQNPRHKITKRGQNVTFRCDPISEHNRLYWYRQTLGQGPEFLTYFQNEAQLEKSRLLSDRFSAERPKGSFSTLEIQRTEQGDSAMYLCASSSGKKGNYGYTFGSGTRLTVV.

This clone was seen a few times. The CDR3 loop reads CASMGGGTYNEQFF. The CDR3 nucleotides are TGTGCCAGCATGGGGGGAGGAACCTACAATGAGCAGTTCTTC. V usage is TRBV28 and J usage is TRBJ2-1, with a possible D match to TRBD2 (6 bases). The CDR3 contains 14 residues. V gave up 7 bases and J gave up 2 bases, with 12 bases separating them. Germline V lookup: CDR1 MDHEN, CDR2 SYDVKM.

The rearrangement uses TRBV10-2 and TRBJ1-2, with TRBD1 matching 7 bases. Looked up from germline, CDR1 is WSHSY and CDR2 is SAAADI. J lost 5 bases, V lost 6 bases, and 15 bases had no gene match. The CDR3 spans 16 residues. CDR3 in DNA: TGCGCCAGCAGACCAGCCGGGACAGCCAAAACTTATGGCTACACCTTC. Translated, it gives CASRPAGTAKTYGYTF.

The J gene is TRBJ2-6, the V gene TRBV5-1, with 14 bases lining up with TRBD2. Germline values: CDR1 SGHRS, CDR2 YFSETQ. The CDR3 has 17 residues. Trimming took 4 bases from V and 3 from J; bases not matched to a gene: 3. The CDR3 DNA is TGCGCCAGCAGCACAGGACTAGCGGGAGGTGGGGCCAACGTCCTGACTTTC. Translated: CASSTGLAGGGANVLTF.

The V call is TRBV29-1, the J call TRBJ2-1, with a tentative D call TRBD2 (5 bases). This CDR3 has 11 amino acids. Trimming shortened V by 7 bases and J by 10 bases, and 14 bases separated the two germline ends. The germline CDR1 and CDR2 sequences are SQVTM and ANQGSEA. DNA for the CDR3: TGCAGCGAAGAGGGCCCGGGGGAGCAGTTCTTC. It is translated as CSEEGPGEQFF.

V and J are TRBV7-6 and TRBJ1-2; 10 bases map to TRBD1. Trimming at V came to 4 bases and at J to 5 bases, leaving 7 bases not matched to a gene. Per germline, CDR1 SGHVS and CDR2 FNYEAQ. This CDR3 comprises 15 residues. CDR3 DNA sequence: TGTGCCAGCAGCTCCAGACAGGGGGCGGGTTATGGCTACACCTTC. Residues: CASSSRQGAGYGYTF.

The chain links TRBV5-5 to TRBJ1-5; D is possibly TRBD1 (6 bases). Trimming took 0 bases from V and 0 from J, leaving 7 bases between them. Germline CDR1 reads SGHKS; CDR2 reads YYEKEE (reference sequence). This CDR3 region has 15 residues. The CDR3 coding sequence is TGTGCCAGCAGCTTGGGGACAGCTAGCAATCAGCCCCAGCATTTT. Its translation: CASSLGTASNQPQHF.